This passage covers 27 T cell receptor beta chains from one sample sequenced in a study of cytomegalovirus exposure and HLA in healthy donors. PCR amplification relied on 60 Vbeta primers (plus 13 Jbeta primers). Repertoires were generated with immunoSEQ multiplex PCR, while TCRdb's copy carries only in-frame clones and drops some. Of around 140,000 clones detected, 55% to 75% appear once; the ten largest clones hold roughly 4%. The material sequenced was PBMCs. Every receptor here comes from a man in his forties or fifties in good health and CMV-seropositive.

The CDR3 region is CATSSTGLNEFF. CDR3 DNA: TGTGCCACCAGCAGTACGGGACTTAATGAGTTCTTC. The J gene is TRBJ2-1, the V gene TRBV15; D perhaps matches TRBD2 (6 bases). This CDR3 comprises 12 residues. Trimming removed 3 bases at V and 14 bases at J, with 14 bases between. CDR1 is LNHNV, CDR2 YYDKDF, per germline (reference sequence).

The chain joins TRBV11-3 to TRBJ1-2, with TRBD1 matching over 8 bases. CDR1 and CDR2 (germline): SGHNT, YENEEA. This CDR3 contains 14 residues. The V segment lost 1 base and the J segment 8 bases; nucleotides outside the gene matches: 6. CDR3 region: CASSLVGTGTGYTF. The CDR3 DNA sequence: TGTGCCAGCAGCTTAGTTGGGACAGGCACCGGCTACACCTTC. Based on the CDR3 plus reference TRBV11-3 and TRBJ1-2, the full variable domain is EAGVVQSPRYKIIEKKQPVAFWCNPISGHNTLYWYLQNLGQGPELLIRYENEEAVDDSQLPKDRFSAERLKGVDSTLKIQPAELGDSAVYLCASSLVGTGTGYTFGSGTRLTVV.

This chain's CDR3 is CSVGRDGTGELFF. The CDR3 DNA reads TGCAGCGTTGGCAGGGATGGCACCGGGGAGCTGTTTTTT. V is TRBV29-1 and J is TRBJ2-2; TRBD1 might be the D (5 bases). V was cut by 4 bases and J by 4 bases, with 10 bases left in between. Germline assignment: CDR1 SQVTM and CDR2 ANQGSEA. This CDR3 spans 13 amino acids.

This chain joins TRBV11-3 and TRBJ1-2, with a possible D match to TRBD1 (6 bases). V was trimmed by 0 bases and J by 8 bases, leaving 25 bases between them. Germline loops: CDR1 SGHNT, CDR2 YENEEA. The CDR3 length is 18 residues. CDR3 residues: CASSLEVNLAGGHGGYTF. The DNA for the CDR3 is TGTGCCAGCAGCTTAGAGGTAAATCTGGCGGGGGGGCATGGAGGCTACACCTTC.

This clone was detected once. The rearrangement links TRBV5-1 to TRBJ2-2; D possibly corresponds to TRBD2 (6 bases). This CDR3 region has 16 residues. V lost 4 bases and J lost 5, with 18 bases in between. CDR1 and CDR2 (germline): SGHRS, YFSETQ. CDR3 protein: CASSLSGPRGTGELFF. CDR3 sequence (DNA): TGCGCCAGCAGCCTGTCAGGTCCCCGGGGGACCGGGGAGCTGTTTTTT. The variable domain in full, completed from reference TRBV5-1 and TRBJ2-2, reads KAGVTQTPRYLIKTRGQQVTLSCSPISGHRSVSWYQQTPGQGLQFLFEYFSETQRNKGNFPGRFSGRQFSNSRSEMNVSTLELGDSALYLCASSLSGPRGTGELFFGEGSRLTVL.

This clone was seen a few times. The genes are TRBV6-1 and TRBJ2-7; no clear D gene. Deletions cut 5 bases from V and 5 bases from J, with 7 bases between. This CDR3 has 11 amino acids. CDR1 MNHNS and CDR2 SASEGT come from the germline V gene. In DNA, the CDR3 is TGTGCCAGCAGTTACGACAACGAGCAGTACTTC. Amino acids: CASSYDNEQYF.

The V and J genes are TRBV7-3 and TRBJ2-1; D might be TRBD2 (6 bases). The CDR3 is made up of 16 amino acids. The germline gives CDR1 SGHTA, CDR2 FQGTGA. V was trimmed by 0 bases and J by 2 bases, leaving 11 bases between them. This chain's CDR3 is CASSLTGERAYNEQFF. In DNA form, the CDR3 reads TGTGCCAGCAGCTTAACGGGGGAGCGGGCCTACAATGAGCAGTTCTTC.

CDR3 sequence (DNA): TGTGCCAGCGGGGGGGACAGGGACAATCAGCCCCAGCATTTT. Translated, it gives CASGGDRDNQPQHF. The rearrangement joins TRBV6-5 to TRBJ1-5; 9 bases line up with TRBD1. With 8 bases clipped from V and 3 bases from J, the junction kept 5 bases outside the gene matches. The germline V gene encodes CDR1 MNHEY and CDR2 SVGAGI. This CDR3 is 14 amino acids long.

V and J are TRBV13 and TRBJ2-5; TRBD1 might be the D (5 bases). V lost 1 base and J 3 bases, leaving 6 bases between the germline ends. The CDR3 runs to 13 residues. Germline V gene lookup returns CDR1 PRHDT and CDR2 FYEKMQ (reference sequence). CDR3 nucleotides: TGTGCCAGCAGCTTAGAAGGGGAAGAGACCCAGTACTTC. This gives the protein CASSLEGEETQYF.

This chain joins TRBV7-9 and TRBJ2-2; 7 nucleotides match TRBD1. V gave up 6 bases and J gave up 4 bases; unmatched junction bases: 11. This CDR3 is 16 amino acids long. Germline CDR1 and CDR2: SEHNR and FQNEAQ (reference sequence). The CDR3 protein is CASSSQGGEITGELFF. CDR3 DNA sequence: TGTGCCAGCAGTTCGCAAGGGGGCGAGATCACCGGGGAGCTGTTTTTT.

A note on this clone: Other DNA sequences in the sample encode the same CDR3. The chain couples TRBV6-5 to TRBJ2-7, with 12 bases fitting TRBD2. The germline CDR1 and CDR2 sequences are MNHEY and SVGAGI. The V gene end was trimmed by 5 bases and the J gene end by 4 bases; junction bases not matched to a gene: 3. This CDR3 has 14 residues. The CDR3 protein is CASSLGLAGYEQYF. CDR3 sequence (DNA): TGTGCCAGCAGTCTTGGACTAGCGGGGTACGAGCAGTACTTC.

This clone was detected a few times. The chain combines TRBV5-1 with TRBJ2-2, with D perhaps TRBD1 (5 bases). Trimming left V 1 base short and J 1 base short, with 8 bases between. CDR1 and CDR2 from the germline V gene are SGHRS and YFSETQ. This CDR3 has 15 residues. The CDR3 coding sequence is TGCGCCAGCAGCTTGTGGGGCGAGAACACCGGGGAGCTGTTTTTT. Amino acid sequence: CASSLWGENTGELFF.

The chain is built from TRBV5-1 and TRBJ1-1; D remains ambiguous. The CDR3 contains 15 residues. V was cut by 5 bases and J by 0 bases, with 14 bases left in between. The germline V gene encodes CDR1 SGHRS and CDR2 YFSETQ. The CDR3 here is CASRVATPVNTEAFF. The CDR3 DNA reads as TGCGCCAGCAGGGTAGCGACACCGGTGAACACTGAAGCTTTCTTT. The whole variable domain, filled in from reference TRBV5-1 and TRBJ1-1, reads KAGVTQTPRYLIKTRGQQVTLSCSPISGHRSVSWYQQTPGQGLQFLFEYFSETQRNKGNFPGRFSGRQFSNSRSEMNVSTLELGDSALYLCASRVATPVNTEAFFGQGTRLTVV.

V and J are TRBV7-2 and TRBJ1-4; no reliable D call. V lost 4 bases and J 8 bases, leaving 17 bases between the germline ends. The CDR3 runs to 15 residues. CDR1 SGHTA and CDR2 FQGNSA come from the germline V gene. The CDR3 bases are TGTGCCAGCAGCTGGTGGGTCGTCAGCGGGGAAAAACTGTTTTTT. Its protein product is CASSWWVVSGEKLFF.

Concerning this clone itself: The junction differs from germline at one of its ends, possibly a read error. V usage is TRBV6-1 and J usage is TRBJ1-4; tentatively, D is TRBD1 (6 bases). Looked up from germline, CDR1 is MNHNS and CDR2 is SASEGT. CDR3 size: 14 residues. The CDR3 sequence: CANSVRVRGEKLFF. The DNA of the CDR3 is TGTGCCAACAGTGTCCGGGTCAGGGGTGAAAAACTGTTTTTT.

This clone was detected a few times. At the DNA level, this CDR3 is encoded by other sequences in the same sample as well. The chain couples TRBV18 to TRBJ1-4; TRBD1 agrees at 7 bases. CDR1 is KGHSH, CDR2 LQKENI, per germline. With 1 base clipped from V and 6 bases from J, the junction kept 2 bases outside the gene matches. CDR3 size: 14 residues. CDR3: CASSPQGADEKLFF. The CDR3 DNA reads as TGTGCCAGCTCACCACAGGGGGCGGATGAAAAACTGTTTTTT.

DNA for the CDR3: TGTGCCAGCACCGAGCGGGGGCGCACTGAAGCTTTCTTT. Translating gives CASTERGRTEAFF. This chain connects TRBV2 to TRBJ1-1; tentatively, D is TRBD1 (6 bases). In germline, CDR1 is SNHLY, CDR2 FYNNEI. The CDR3 runs to 13 residues. V was cut by 7 bases and J by 4 bases, with 13 bases left in between.

The rearrangement links TRBV4-2 to TRBJ2-1; D is undetermined. Germline V gene lookup returns CDR1 LGHNA and CDR2 YNFKEQ. V was clipped by 0 bases and J by 6 bases, with 9 bases between them. CDR3 length equals 14 residues. CDR3 region: CASSQDLTVNEQFF. As DNA, the CDR3 is TGTGCCAGCAGCCAAGATCTCACAGTCAATGAGCAGTTCTTC.

A single count supports this clone. The chain carries TRBV7-3 and TRBJ2-5, with TRBD2 identical over 10 bases. V gave up 3 bases and J gave up 4 bases; unmatched junction bases: 5. Germline loops: CDR1 SGHTA, CDR2 FQGTGA. This CDR3 contains 15 residues. The DNA of the CDR3 is TGTGCCAGCAGCTTTCGAGCGGGAGGGCTAGAGACCCAGTACTTC. It translates to CASSFRAGGLETQYF.

This clone has more than one count but fewer than ten. The rearrangement uses TRBV7-9 and TRBJ1-6, with a weak D call TRBD1 (6 bases). The V end was cut by 10 bases, the J end by 7 bases, with 17 bases between. Germline assignment: CDR1 SEHNR and CDR2 FQNEAQ (reference sequence). This CDR3 has 14 amino acids. The DNA for the CDR3 is TGTGCCACGACCGCCGGGACACCAAATTCACCCCTCCACTTT. Amino acid sequence: CATTAGTPNSPLHF.

This clone has more than one count but fewer than ten. V is TRBV7-9 and J is TRBJ1-2; 10 bases line up with TRBD1. The CDR3 extends over 14 amino acids. V gave up 5 bases and J gave up 4 bases; unmatched junction bases: 4. From germline, CDR1 is SEHNR and CDR2 FQNEAQ (reference sequence). For the CDR3, the DNA is TGTGCCAGCAGCCCTCGACAGGGGGCCTATGGCTACACCTTC. Encoded protein: CASSPRQGAYGYTF.

CDR3 in amino acids: CASGQGQGAYNEQFF. For the CDR3, the DNA is TGTGCTAGTGGTCAAGGACAGGGGGCCTACAATGAGCAGTTCTTC. The V and J genes are TRBV12-5 and TRBJ2-1, with TRBD1 identical over 10 bases. The CDR3 consists of 15 residues. The J segment lost 2 bases and the V segment lost 5 bases, leaving 3 bases of the junction unmatched. Germline V lookup: CDR1 LGHNT, CDR2 FRNRAP.

V is TRBV6-1 and J is TRBJ1-2, with D possibly being TRBD1 (6 bases). The CDR3 runs to 15 residues. Deletions cut 3 bases from V and 2 bases from J, with 13 bases between. Germline V gene lookup returns CDR1 MNHNS and CDR2 SASEGT. The CDR3 sequence: CASSDSSGVNYGYTF. The DNA for the CDR3 is TGTGCCAGCAGTGACTCATCAGGGGTAAACTATGGCTACACCTTC.

The rearrangement joins TRBV4-3 to TRBJ1-2; TRBD1 agrees at 7 bases. With 1 base clipped from V and 8 bases from J, the junction kept 7 bases outside the gene matches. This CDR3 has 14 amino acids. Germline assignment: CDR1 LGHNA and CDR2 YSLEER. The CDR3 spells CASSQGQGPWGYTF. The CDR3 DNA reads as TGCGCCAGCAGCCAAGGACAGGGCCCATGGGGCTACACCTTC.

This chain joins TRBV19 and TRBJ1-2; 12 bases map to TRBD1. Germline V gene sequence: CDR1 LNHDA, CDR2 SQIVND (reference sequence). The length of the CDR3 is 17 residues. V shed 4 bases, J shed 5 bases, and the junction held 11 bases outside the gene matches. CDR3 bases: TGTGCCAGTAGTACTCCGGGACAGGGGGCCGGTAGATATGGCTACACCTTC. Amino acids: CASSTPGQGAGRYGYTF.

The chain uses TRBV29-1 and TRBJ2-7; 8 nucleotides agree with TRBD2. The J call may be incorrect, as the DNA end agrees better with TRBJ2-1. Looked up from germline, CDR1 is SQVTM and CDR2 is ANQGSEA. The CDR3 spans 15 residues. The CDR3 coding sequence is TGCAGCGTTGAAGGACTAGCGTTAAGAGACAATGAGCAGTTCTTC. Translated, it gives CSVEGLALRDNEQFF.

This clone was seen more than once but under ten times. This sequence joins TRBV2 and TRBJ2-5, with 14 nucleotides matching TRBD2. This CDR3 is built from 16 residues. V lost 4 bases, J lost 4 bases, and 5 bases stayed unmatched. CDR1 is SNHLY and CDR2 is FYNNEI in the germline V gene. The CDR3 DNA is TGTGCCAGCAGTGGCCTAGGGACTAGCGGGAGAGAGACCCAGTACTTC. It yields the protein CASSGLGTSGRETQYF.